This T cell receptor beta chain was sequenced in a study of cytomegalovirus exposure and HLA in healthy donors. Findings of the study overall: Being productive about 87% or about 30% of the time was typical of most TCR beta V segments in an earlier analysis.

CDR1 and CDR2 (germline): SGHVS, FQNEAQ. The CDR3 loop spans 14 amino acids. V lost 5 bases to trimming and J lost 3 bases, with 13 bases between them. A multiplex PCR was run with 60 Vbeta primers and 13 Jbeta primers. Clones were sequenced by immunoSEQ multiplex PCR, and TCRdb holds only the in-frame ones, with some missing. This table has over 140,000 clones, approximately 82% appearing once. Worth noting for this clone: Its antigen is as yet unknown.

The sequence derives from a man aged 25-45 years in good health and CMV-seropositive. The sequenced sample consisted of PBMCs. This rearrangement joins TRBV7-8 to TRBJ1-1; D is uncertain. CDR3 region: CASSIHLGDTEAFF. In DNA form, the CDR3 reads TGTGCCAGCAGCATTCACCTGGGCGACACTGAAGCTTTCTTT.